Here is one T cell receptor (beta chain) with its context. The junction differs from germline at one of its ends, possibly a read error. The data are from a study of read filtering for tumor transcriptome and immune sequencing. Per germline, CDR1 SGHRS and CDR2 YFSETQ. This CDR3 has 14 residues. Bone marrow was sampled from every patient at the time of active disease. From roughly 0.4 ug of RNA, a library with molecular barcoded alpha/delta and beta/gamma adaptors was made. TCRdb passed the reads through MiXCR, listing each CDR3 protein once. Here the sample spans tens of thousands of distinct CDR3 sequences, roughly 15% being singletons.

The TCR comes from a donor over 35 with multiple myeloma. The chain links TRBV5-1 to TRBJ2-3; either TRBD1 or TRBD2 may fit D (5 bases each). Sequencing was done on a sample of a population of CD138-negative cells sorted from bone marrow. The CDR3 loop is CASRRDLLTVTQYF. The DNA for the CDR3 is TGCGCCAGCAGGAGGGACCTTCTCACAGTTACGCAGTATTTT.